Listed here are 19 T cell receptor beta chains from one sample, sequenced in a study of blood T cell repertoires in COVID-19. Assay used: immunoSEQ multiplex PCR; TCRdb lists only in-frame clones, some missing. This table has a few hundred thousand clones, less than 90% appearing once. Sequencing input: PBMCs or T cells enriched from blood (not recorded which). The receptors originated from a woman aged 60 to 75 who had recovered from COVID-19.

The chain links TRBV2 to TRBJ1-2; D is uncertain. CDR1 is SNHLY and CDR2 is FYNNEI in the germline V gene. This CDR3 is built from 12 residues. The V end was cut by 3 bases, the J end by 5 bases, with 7 bases between. The CDR3 reads CASSEIGYGYTF. DNA of the CDR3: TGTGCCAGCAGTGAGATCGGGTATGGCTACACCTTC.

This clone was seen once. This sequence joins TRBV5-1 and TRBJ2-1; 7 nucleotides line up with TRBD2. In germline, CDR1 is SGHRS, CDR2 YFSETQ. The V segment lost 4 bases and the J segment 0 bases; nucleotides outside the gene matches: 7. The CDR3 runs 16 residues. CDR3 amino acids: CASSRLAVSSYNEQFF. For the CDR3, the DNA is TGCGCCAGCAGCCGGCTAGCGGTGAGCTCCTACAATGAGCAGTTCTTC. The entire variable domain, with the rest obtained from reference TRBV5-1 and TRBJ2-1, is as follows: KAGVTQTPRYLIKTRGQQVTLSCSPISGHRSVSWYQQTPGQGLQFLFEYFSETQRNKGNFPGRFSGRQFSNSRSEMNVSTLELGDSALYLCASSRLAVSSYNEQFFGPGTRLTVL.

V usage is TRBV10-3 and J usage is TRBJ2-6; 7 bases fit TRBD1. V shed 0 bases, J shed 10 bases, and the junction held 3 bases outside the gene matches. This CDR3 region has 14 residues. The germline V gene has CDR1 ENHRY and CDR2 SYGVKD. Here the CDR3 reads CAISESAGGNVLTF. As DNA, the CDR3 is TGTGCCATCAGTGAGTCGGCAGGGGGTAACGTCCTGACTTTC.

V is TRBV19 and J is TRBJ2-6; D ambiguous. Germline V gene lookup returns CDR1 LNHDA and CDR2 SQIVND (reference sequence). Trimming removed 4 bases at V and 1 base at J, with 8 bases between. The CDR3 is 15 amino acids. CDR3 region: CASSKSQSGANVLTF. For the CDR3, the DNA is TGTGCCAGTAGTAAATCGCAGTCTGGGGCCAACGTCCTGACTTTC.

This clone was picked up a small number of times. J is TRBJ1-4 and V is TRBV6-5; tentative D call: TRBD1 (6 bases). Germline V gene sequence: CDR1 MNHEY, CDR2 SVGAGI. The CDR3 is 13 amino acids. The V end was cut by 6 bases, the J end by 2 bases, with 7 bases between. The CDR3 region is CASRDRTNEKLFF. The CDR3, as DNA: TGTGCCAGCAGAGACAGGACTAATGAAAAACTGTTTTTT.

V usage is TRBV9 and J usage is TRBJ2-2, with 7 bases lining up with TRBD1. This CDR3 has 15 residues. The junction had 3 bases not matched to a gene; V was cut back by 1 base and J by 3 bases. CDR1 and CDR2 (germline): SGDLS, YYNGEE. The CDR3 DNA reads TGTGCCAGCAGCGTAAGGGGGCAGGACACCGGGGAGCTGTTTTTT. Residues: CASSVRGQDTGELFF.

CDR3 sequence reads: CASSQPDRATGELFF. CDR3 DNA sequence: TGCGCCAGCAGCCAACCCGACAGGGCAACCGGGGAGCTGTTTTTT. The chain couples TRBV4-1 to TRBJ2-2; 7 positions agree with TRBD1. J was trimmed by 5 bases and V by 2 bases; bases with no gene match: 5. Germline assignment: CDR1 MGHRA and CDR2 YSYEKL. The CDR3 contains 15 residues.

The rearrangement joins TRBV10-3 to TRBJ1-2; the match to TRBD1 covers 8 bases. Germline values: CDR1 ENHRY, CDR2 SYGVKD. Losses at the gene ends were 7 bases for V and 2 bases for J; bases not matched to a gene: 6. The CDR3 loop spans 14 amino acids. The CDR3 region has the DNA TGTGCCATCACAGGACAGGGAGACAACTATGGCTACACCTTC. This gives the protein CAITGQGDNYGYTF.

V and J are TRBV19 and TRBJ2-1, with TRBD2 identical over 9 bases. The length of the CDR3 is 16 residues. V dropped 4 bases and J dropped 4; count of bases not matched to a gene: 8. CDR1 is LNHDA, CDR2 SQIVND, per germline (reference sequence). CDR3 residues: CASSTLAGGKYNEQFF. The DNA for the CDR3 is TGTGCCAGTAGTACCCTTGCGGGGGGGAAGTACAATGAGCAGTTCTTC.

This chain links TRBV6-5 with TRBJ2-7; tentatively, D is TRBD2 (6 bases). There are 14 residues in the CDR3. V lost 8 bases to trimming and J lost 0 bases, with 14 bases between them. Germline V gene data show CDR1 as MNHEY and CDR2 as SVGAGI. CDR3 DNA: TGTGCCAGCTCCGGCGGGGTTAGCTCCTACGAGCAGTACGTC. Protein sequence: CASSGGVSSYEQYV.

The chain employs TRBV2 and TRBJ1-5; 8 nucleotides match TRBD1. CDR1 and CDR2 (germline): SNHLY, FYNNEI. The CDR3 covers 16 residues. V dropped 3 bases and J dropped 2; count of bases not matched to a gene: 6. Written as DNA, the CDR3 is TGTGCCAGCAGTGACCAGGGGGCGTGGGGCAATCAGCCCCAGCATTTT. It is translated as CASSDQGAWGNQPQHF.

V usage is TRBV30 and J usage is TRBJ2-1, with 10 nucleotides matching TRBD2. Germline values: CDR1 GTSNPN, CDR2 SVGIG (reference sequence). V was pared by 8 bases and J by 0 bases, with 7 bases of the junction left unmatched. The CDR3 extends over 15 amino acids. DNA of the CDR3: TGTGCCAGCCAGGGACTAGCGAGCTCCTACAATGAGCAGTTCTTC. The encoded protein is CASQGLASSYNEQFF. Combining the CDR3 with reference TRBV30 and TRBJ2-1 gives the whole variable domain SQTIHQWPATLVQPVGSPLSLECTVEGTSNPNLYWYRQAAGRGLQLLFYSVGIGQISSEVPQNLSASRPQDRQFILSSKKLLLSDSGFYLCASQGLASSYNEQFFGPGTRLTVL.

This clone was counted between two and nine times. The CDR3 coding sequence is TGTGCCACCAGCAGAGAGGGGGCGACTAATGAAAAACTGTTTTTT. It codes for CATSREGATNEKLFF. The chain combines TRBV15 with TRBJ1-4, with a weak D call TRBD1 (6 bases). This CDR3 spans 15 amino acids. V was trimmed by 0 bases and J by 2 bases, leaving 7 bases between them. Germline CDR1 and CDR2: LNHNV and YYDKDF (reference sequence).

The rearrangement uses TRBV19 and TRBJ1-5; D gene uncertain. This CDR3 is built from 14 residues. Germline CDR1 is LNHDA and CDR2 is SQIVND (reference sequence). V lost 3 bases, J lost 3 bases, and 9 bases lay in between. Here the CDR3 DNA reads TGTGCCAGTAGTATGGTAGTATTCAATCAGCCCCAGCATTTT. Its translation is CASSMVVFNQPQHF.

The chain links TRBV18 to TRBJ2-3; 7 bases line up with TRBD1. CDR1 and CDR2 from the germline V gene are KGHSH and LQKENI. CDR3 length equals 15 residues. J lost 2 bases, V lost 0 bases, and 2 bases had no gene match. The CDR3: CASSPPGQITDTQYF. For the CDR3, the DNA is TGTGCCAGCTCACCACCGGGACAGATCACAGATACGCAGTATTTT.

V is TRBV6-5 and J is TRBJ1-2; 11 bases match TRBD1. Germline values: CDR1 MNHEY, CDR2 SVGAGI. This CDR3 region has 16 residues. V lost 2 bases and J lost 4; bases outside the gene matches: 6. CDR3 sequence: CASSYTSGTGGYGYTF. The CDR3 DNA sequence: TGTGCCAGCAGTTACACGTCCGGGACAGGGGGCTATGGCTACACCTTC.

This chain connects TRBV10-3 to TRBJ1-5, with TRBD1 identical over 9 bases. With V trimmed by 4 bases and J by 6 bases, 13 bases remained unmatched. Germline CDR1 ENHRY, CDR2 SYGVKD. This CDR3 comprises 17 residues. CDR3 residues: CAISGGAGTGTVQPQHF. In DNA form, the CDR3 reads TGTGCCATCAGTGGAGGAGCCGGGACAGGGACAGTTCAGCCCCAGCATTTT.

A word on this clone: Distinct nucleotide sequences in the sample also encode this CDR3. The V gene is TRBV11-2, the J gene TRBJ2-2; no clear D gene. This CDR3 has 14 residues. Deletions cut 0 bases from V and 1 base from J, with 3 bases between. Looked up from germline, CDR1 is SGHAT and CDR2 is FQNNGV. The DNA of the CDR3 is TGTGCCAGCAGCTTAGATAGGAACACCGGGGAGCTGTTTTTT. It translates to CASSLDRNTGELFF.

V is TRBV5-4 and J is TRBJ1-2; weak D call: TRBD1 (5 bases). The germline CDR1 and CDR2 sequences are SGHNT and YYREEE (reference sequence). V was clipped by 0 bases and J by 2 bases, with 5 bases between them. The CDR3 is 13 residues long. Written as DNA, the CDR3 is TGTGCCAGCAGCTTGGCAGGGAACTATGGCTACACCTTC. It translates to CASSLAGNYGYTF.